A selection of T cell receptor beta chains follows, all from one sample in a study of HIV-infected children after antiretroviral therapy interruption. TCRdb passed the 3' RACE reads through MiXCR, listing each CDR3 protein once. This table holds about 50,000 distinct CDR3 sequences, 3.5% to 5% found once. Sequencing was performed on CD45RA+ CD4+ T cells from PBMCs, pooled from several time points, taken from a donor given antiretroviral therapy, either interrupted or continuous. Receptors were obtained from a pool of human donors with HIV. Both conserved end residues are part of each CDR3. D genes are given only for firm matches. Not all rows give a size; the values are once, few, many and, for expanded clones, a class.

CDR3: CASSAQTVNTEAFF; DNA: TGTGCCAGCAGCGCCCAGACCGTGAACACTGAAGCTTTCTTT; D: -; size: few; V: TRBV3-1; J: TRBJ1-1
CDR3: CASSLVTRQGPNEQFF; DNA: TGTGCCAGCAGCTTAGTTACCCGACAGGGTCCCAATGAGCAGTTCTTC; D: TRBD1; size: few; V: TRBV7-4; J: TRBJ2-1
CDR3: CASSKDRARGSNQPQHF; DNA: TGTGCCAGCAGCAAAGACAGGGCCCGGGGTAGCAATCAGCCCCAGCATTTT; D: TRBD1; size: many; V: TRBV2; J: TRBJ1-5
CDR3: CASSELPFFSPLHF; DNA: TGTGCCAGCAGTGAACTCCCATTCTTTTCACCCCTCCACTTT; D: -; size: few; V: TRBV2; J: TRBJ1-6
CDR3: CAISESRGRDEQFF; DNA: TGTGCCATCAGTGAGTCCCGGGGGCGAGATGAGCAGTTCTTC; D: -; size: many; V: TRBV10-3; J: TRBJ2-1
CDR3: CASSENSGGGTYEQYF; DNA: TGCGCCAGCAGTGAAAACAGCGGGGGGGGCACCTACGAGCAGTACTTC; D: TRBD2; size: -; V: TRBV10-1; J: TRBJ2-7
CDR3: CASSPTSGGPPEQYF; DNA: TGTGCCAGCAGTCCCACTAGCGGGGGACCCCCTGAGCAGTACTTC; D: TRBD2; size: -; V: TRBV28; J: TRBJ2-7
CDR3: CASSPSRTRDRGYTF; DNA: TGTGCCAGCAGCCCCTCCAGGACGAGAGATCGTGGCTACACCTTC; D: -; size: many; V: TRBV11-2; J: TRBJ1-2
CDR3: CSARRLAIYEQYF; DNA: TGCAGTGCTAGGAGACTAGCGATCTACGAGCAGTACTTC; D: TRBD2; size: many; V: TRBV20-1; J: TRBJ2-7
CDR3: CASSLDLRNEQFF; DNA: TGTGCCAGCAGCTTAGATCTCCGCAATGAGCAGTTCTTC; D: -; size: few; V: TRBV11-2; J: TRBJ2-1
CDR3: CASSINGTGALKNIQYF; DNA: TGTGCCAGTAGTATTAATGGGACAGGGGCTCTCAAAAACATTCAGTACTTC; D: TRBD1; size: many; V: TRBV19; J: TRBJ2-4
CDR3: CSAAPQGPGSDTQYF; DNA: TGCAGTGCGGCGCCCCAGGGGCCTGGCTCAGATACGCAGTATTTT; D: -; size: once; V: TRBV20-1; J: TRBJ2-3
CDR3: CASSRYGRGETQYF; DNA: TGTGCCAGCAGCCGTTACGGACGGGGAGAGACCCAGTACTTC; D: -; size: -; V: TRBV5-6; J: TRBJ2-5
CDR3: CASKDRGWQPQHF; DNA: TGTGCCAGTAAGGACAGGGGTTGGCAGCCCCAGCATTTT; D: TRBD1; size: -; V: TRBV19; J: TRBJ1-5
CDR3: CASSAKNIQYF; DNA: TGTGCCAGCAGTGCGAAAAACATTCAGTACTTC; D: -; size: many; V: TRBV6-5; J: TRBJ2-4
CDR3: CSARDGQVSVRQFF; DNA: TGCAGTGCTAGAGACGGACAGGTTTCGGTTCGGCAGTTCTTC; D: TRBD1; size: many; V: TRBV20-1; J: TRBJ2-1
CDR3: CASRSGGASYGYTF; DNA: TGTGCCAGCAGGTCCGGGGGAGCTTCTTATGGCTACACCTTC; D: -; size: -; V: TRBV3-1; J: TRBJ1-2
CDR3: CATSTDLGDEKLFF; DNA: TGTGCCACCAGCACCGACTTGGGGGATGAAAAACTGTTTTTT; D: -; size: many; V: TRBV15; J: TRBJ1-4
CDR3: CASSLDRVGYTF; DNA: TGTGCCAGCAGCTTAGATCGAGTTGGCTACACCTTC; D: -; size: few; V: TRBV7-2; J: TRBJ1-2
CDR3: CASSRGLTGETNYGYTF; DNA: TGTGCCAGCAGCCGGGGGTTGACAGGGGAAACTAACTATGGCTACACCTTC; D: TRBD1; size: few; V: TRBV3-1; J: TRBJ1-2
CDR3: CASSFQGTGGTEAFF; DNA: TGTGCCAGCAGCTTCCAAGGGACAGGGGGCACTGAAGCTTTCTTT; D: TRBD1; size: many; V: TRBV7-9; J: TRBJ1-1
CDR3: CASSQTGTGRNEQYF; DNA: TGTGCCAGCAGCCAAACCGGGACAGGGAGGAACGAGCAGTACTTC; D: TRBD1; size: many; V: TRBV3-1; J: TRBJ2-7
CDR3: CASSPATSGASYNEQFF; DNA: TGTGCCAGCAGCCCCGCGACTAGCGGGGCTTCCTACAATGAGCAGTTCTTC; D: TRBD2; size: many; V: TRBV5-4; J: TRBJ2-1
CDR3: CASSFLDTQYF; DNA: TGTGCCAGCAGTTTTCTAGATACGCAGTATTTT; D: -; size: medium-sized; V: TRBV12-3/TRBV12-4; J: TRBJ2-3
CDR3: CASSPPRGGYTDTQYF; DNA: TGTGCCAGCAGCCCCCCACGCGGGGGTTACACAGATACGCAGTATTTT; D: TRBD2; size: few; V: TRBV3-1; J: TRBJ2-3
CDR3: CASSQEAYTPALFF; DNA: TGTGCCAGCAGCCAGGAGGCGTATACTCCCGCACTGTTTTTT; D: -; size: -; V: TRBV3-1; J: TRBJ1-4
CDR3: CASSAGQGAEAFF; DNA: TGCGCCAGCAGCGCCGGACAGGGGGCCGAAGCTTTCTTT; D: TRBD1; size: many; V: TRBV5-1; J: TRBJ1-1
CDR3: CASSRVLRGYNEQFF; DNA: TGTGCCAGCAGCCGCGTCTTACGGGGCTACAATGAGCAGTTCTTC; D: -; size: few; V: TRBV28; J: TRBJ2-1
CDR3: CASHSSSAYEQYF; DNA: TGTGCCAGCCACTCTTCCTCCGCCTACGAGCAGTACTTC; D: -; size: few; V: TRBV12-3/TRBV12-4; J: TRBJ2-7
CDR3: CASSSRDRGKDTQYF; DNA: TGTGCCAGCAGCTCACGAGACAGGGGTAAAGATACGCAGTATTTT; D: TRBD1; size: many; V: TRBV7-6; J: TRBJ2-3
CDR3: CAISETLGNQPQHF; DNA: TGTGCCATCAGTGAGACCCTGGGCAATCAGCCCCAGCATTTT; D: -; size: -; V: TRBV10-3; J: TRBJ1-5
CDR3: CASREGQGGYTF; DNA: TGTGCCAGCAGGGAAGGACAAGGTGGCTACACCTTC; D: -; size: few; V: TRBV2; J: TRBJ1-2
CDR3: CASGLTGGLFF; DNA: TGTGCTAGTGGTTTAACCGGGGGGCTGTTTTTT; D: -; size: once; V: TRBV12-5; J: TRBJ2-2
CDR3: CASSLEKGYDTEAFF; DNA: TGCGCCAGCAGCTTGGAAAAGGGGTACGACACTGAAGCTTTCTTT; D: -; size: many; V: TRBV5-1; J: TRBJ1-1
CDR3: CASSSRLYSYEQYF; DNA: TGTGCCAGCAGTTCCAGACTATACTCCTACGAGCAGTACTTC; D: -; size: many; V: TRBV28; J: TRBJ2-7
CDR3: CASSLGQPYNEQFF; DNA: TGTGCCAGCAGCTTAGGACAGCCCTACAATGAGCAGTTCTTC; D: -; size: many; V: TRBV11-3; J: TRBJ2-1
CDR3: CAWSSGTEYEQYF; DNA: TGTGCCTGGAGTTCCGGGACGGAATACGAGCAGTACTTC; D: -; size: -; V: TRBV30; J: TRBJ2-7
CDR3: CASSIKVAGGPSRTYEQYF; DNA: TGTGCCAGTAGTATAAAGGTAGCGGGGGGGCCCTCAAGAACCTACGAGCAGTACTTC; D: TRBD2; size: many; V: TRBV19; J: TRBJ2-7
CDR3: CSAFLAIGAKNIQYF; DNA: TGCAGCGCATTTCTAGCAATAGGGGCCAAAAACATTCAGTACTTC; D: -; size: -; V: TRBV29-1; J: TRBJ2-4
CDR3: CASSLETGDSPLHF; DNA: TGCGCCAGCAGCTTGGAGACAGGCGACTCACCCCTCCACTTT; D: -; size: -; V: TRBV5-1; J: TRBJ1-6
CDR3: CASSRLLDPQGWADTQYF; DNA: TGTGCCAGCAGCCGTTTACTCGACCCCCAGGGGTGGGCAGATACGCAGTATTTT; D: -; size: -; V: TRBV11-3; J: TRBJ2-3
CDR3: CASSLWGASTGELFF; DNA: TGTGCCAGCAGCTTATGGGGCGCGAGCACCGGGGAGCTGTTTTTT; D: -; size: few; V: TRBV11-1; J: TRBJ2-2
CDR3: CATAPDSNYGYTF; DNA: TGTGCCACCGCCCCGGACAGTAACTATGGCTACACCTTC; D: -; size: many; V: TRBV15; J: TRBJ1-2
CDR3: CAISGHTGGGGYTF; DNA: TGTGCCATCAGTGGACATACAGGGGGCGGTGGCTACACCTTC; D: TRBD1; size: many; V: TRBV10-3; J: TRBJ1-2